This T cell receptor (beta chain) was identified during a study of control samples from healthy donors and cancer patients. In germline, CDR1 is SGHDT, CDR2 YYEEEE. The CDR3 loop spans 14 amino acids. V dropped 2 bases and J dropped 7 bases, with 15 bases sitting between them. Only in-frame clones appear in the TCRdb table, and some are missing; sequencing was by immunoSEQ multiplex PCR. The sample lists 52,000 or so clones; roughly 92% were seen once. The clonotype originates from a man aged 25 to 40 in good health. The chain recombines TRBV5-6 with TRBJ1-2; tentatively, D is TRBD1 (5 bases). The sample consisted of blood. The chain's CDR3 is CASSFGGDGSGYTF. Written as DNA, the CDR3 is TGTGCCAGCAGCTTCGGGGGGGACGGTAGTGGCTACACCTTC.